This T cell receptor beta chain was found in a study of CXCR3-negative and CXCR3-positive naive CD8 T cells. This CDR3 region has 14 residues. Germline assignment: CDR1 SGHAT and CDR2 FQNNGV. Naive CD8+ T cells showed CD45RO-CCR7+CD27+CD95-. The TRB libraries of cDNA were built by UMI-labeled 5' RACE. TCRdb derives one entry per CDR3 protein from the 5' RACE reads, leaving out DNA. The sample table sets out over 20,000 distinct CDR3 sequences. This receptor was taken from a human donor in good health. Some clones in this sample may be carry-over from other donors' samples. The material sequenced was naive CXCR3- CD8+ T cells from blood. The subset is: CD45RO-CCR7+CD27+CD95- naive CD8+ T cells lacking CXCR3 (TNR3-). V gene TRBV11-2 combines with J gene TRBJ2-1; TCRdb's D gene call, TRBD1, goes unchecked for lack of DNA. The CDR3: CASSLAGGTNEQFF. The full variable domain, in which reference TRBV11-2 and TRBJ2-1 provide the parts outside the CDR3, is EAGVAQSPRYKIIEKRQSVAFWCNPISGHATLYWYQQILGQGPKLLIQFQNNGVVDDSQLPKDRFSAERLKGVDSTLKIQPAKLEDSAVYLCASSLAGGTNEQFFGPGTRLTVL.